This T cell receptor (beta chain) stems from a study of T cell repertoires in cytomegalovirus infection. Whole-study results and caveats: Ex vivo, HLA-C-restricted CMV-specific TCR beta clonotypes prevailed over the rest of the response.

Via MiXCR, TCRdb re-called the reads, giving one row per CDR3 protein. The table shows about 900,000 distinct CDR3 sequences, with roughly 31% occurring only once. The length of the CDR3 is 13 residues. Germline V gives CDR1 MDHEN, CDR2 SYDVKM. V lost 7 bases, J lost 4 bases, and 13 bases lay in between. With respect to this clonotype: What it binds is unknown.

The sample here was cultured CD8+ T cells from PBMCs, taken from culture after CMV antigen stimulation. This clonotype was sampled from a human donor in good health (CMV status not recorded). Some clones in this sample may be carry-over from other donors' samples. The V call is TRBV28, the J call TRBJ1-2; no clear D. Here the CDR3 DNA reads TGTGCCAGCACCGTACCCTGGGGCTATGGCTACACCTTC. It yields the protein CASTVPWGYGYTF.